The 28 T cell receptor beta chains in this list originate from one sample, sequenced in a study of T cell changes during pregnancy in multiple sclerosis. Method: immunoSEQ multiplex PCR; TCRdb's copy keeps in-frame clones and lacks some. The sample includes more than 35,000 clones, 89% of them seen just once. The specimen was CD4+ T cells from peripheral blood mononuclear cells, collected after pregnancy. These receptors were collected from a female donor in good health, enrolled as a control in a pregnancy study.

The genes are TRBV11-2 and TRBJ1-5; TRBD1 might be the D (6 bases). Germline V gene lookup returns CDR1 SGHAT and CDR2 FQNNGV. The CDR3 extends over 14 amino acids. Trimming pared 4 bases from V and 0 bases from J, leaving 7 bases between. For the CDR3, the DNA is TGTGCCAGCAGCTCACAGGGTAGCAATCAGCCCCAGCATTTT. Translation: CASSSQGSNQPQHF.

This clone was recorded a few times. The chain joins TRBV6-5 to TRBJ1-2; possible D gene TRBD1, 5 bases. In germline, CDR1 is MNHEY, CDR2 SVGAGI. The CDR3 totals 12 residues. Trimming took off 4 bases at V and 5 bases at J, with 8 bases between the two ends. The CDR3 DNA is TGTGCCAGCAGTTTTGACAGATATGGCTACACCTTC. Amino acids: CASSFDRYGYTF.

The rearrangement links TRBV2 to TRBJ1-5; no definite D call. V lost 6 bases and J lost 1, with 13 bases in between. CDR3 length: 15 residues. Germline V gene lookup returns CDR1 SNHLY and CDR2 FYNNEI. As DNA, the CDR3 is TGTGCCAGCAGGAGAGGTCCCAGCAGCAATCAGCCCCAGCATTTT. Protein product: CASRRGPSSNQPQHF. Full variable domain (missing parts from reference TRBV2 and TRBJ1-5): EPEVTQTPSHQVTQMGQEVILRCVPISNHLYFYWYRQILGQKVEFLVSFYNNEISEKSEIFDDQFSVERPDGSNFTLKIRSTKLEDSAMYFCASRRGPSSNQPQHFGDGTRLSIL.

This chain connects TRBV11-3 to TRBJ1-1, with D unclear. This CDR3 region has 13 residues. The germline V and J ends were trimmed by 9 bases and 2 bases, with 13 bases remaining between them. Germline CDR1 SGHNT, CDR2 YENEEA. The CDR3 DNA is TGTGCCAGTGCCCATTCGGGAAACACTGAAGCTTTCTTT. Protein product: CASAHSGNTEAFF.

This clone was observed a single time. J is TRBJ2-7 and V is TRBV18; 11 bases are shared with TRBD2. CDR3 size: 15 residues. CDR1 is KGHSH, CDR2 LQKENI, per germline. Losses at the gene ends were 6 bases for V and 0 bases for J; bases not matched to a gene: 4. In DNA form, the CDR3 reads TGTGCCAGCTCCCTAGGACTAGCGGGCTCCTACGAGCAGTACTTC. It yields the protein CASSLGLAGSYEQYF. Supplemented by reference TRBV18 and TRBJ2-7, the full variable domain reads NAGVMQNPRHLVRRRGQEARLRCSPMKGHSHVYWYRQLPEEGLKFMVYLQKENIIDESGMPKERFSAEFPKEGPSILRIQQVVRGDSAAYFCASSLGLAGSYEQYFGPGTRLTVT.

A word on this clone: This sample includes further DNA sequences coding for the same CDR3. J is TRBJ2-5 and V is TRBV19; 8 nucleotides align to TRBD1. CDR3 length: 14 residues. The ends lost 2 bases at V and 5 bases at J; junction bases unmatched: 4. Germline CDR1 LNHDA, CDR2 SQIVND (reference sequence). CDR3 sequence reads: CASSIQGAGETQYF. For the CDR3, the DNA is TGTGCCAGTAGTATACAGGGGGCAGGGGAGACCCAGTACTTC.

V usage is TRBV19 and J usage is TRBJ2-7, with D maybe TRBD1 (5 bases). V lost 6 bases and J lost 0, with 15 bases in between. In germline, CDR1 is LNHDA, CDR2 SQIVND (reference sequence). The CDR3 is 15 residues long. CDR3 DNA: TGTGCCAGTAGCAGCTACTTTGACAGCTCCTACGAGCAGTACTTC. This encodes CASSSYFDSSYEQYF.

J is TRBJ1-6 and V is TRBV6-6; D not certain. Germline values: CDR1 MNHNY, CDR2 SVGAGI (reference sequence). V shed 6 bases and J shed 16 bases, with 10 bases lying between them. The CDR3 runs to 10 residues. CDR3 DNA: TGTGCCAGCAGCTCCAACGGGCTCCACTTT. Amino acids: CASSSNGLHF.

The chain links TRBV7-3 to TRBJ2-1; D perhaps matches TRBD2 (5 bases). Germline V gene lookup returns CDR1 SGHTA and CDR2 FQGTGA. The CDR3 is 15 amino acids. V was clipped by 5 bases and J by 10 bases, with 21 bases between them. CDR3 sequence (DNA): TGTGCCAGCAGCCTGGAAACGGACTGGCTCTCAGAGCAGTTCTTC. Translation gives CASSLETDWLSEQFF.

This chain's CDR3 is CARSLAGTSDEQYF. In DNA, the CDR3 is TGTGCCAGAAGCTTAGCCGGGACTAGCGACGAGCAGTACTTC. The chain is built from TRBV5-3 and TRBJ2-7, with 10 bases that match TRBD2. TRBV5-3 is designated an ORF whose function remains uncertain. The ends lost 2 bases at V and 5 bases at J; junction bases unmatched: 4. The CDR3 is 14 residues long.

This clone was recorded once. This rearrangement joins TRBV4-2 to TRBJ1-1; a weak D match, TRBD1 (6 bases). The CDR3 is 16 residues long. Germline CDR1 and CDR2: LGHNA and YNFKEQ. Trimming removed 2 bases from V and 5 bases from J, with 18 bases in between. CDR3 nucleotides: TGTGCCAGCAGCCAATTACTTTCAAACCAGGGGACTGAAGCTTTCTTT. Encoded protein: CASSQLLSNQGTEAFF.

The rearrangement uses TRBV15 and TRBJ1-5; maybe TRBD1 (5 bases). V gave up 0 bases and J gave up 0 bases, with 9 bases separating them. There are 16 residues in the CDR3. Germline loops: CDR1 LNHNV, CDR2 YYDKDF (reference sequence). The CDR3 nucleotides read TGTGCCACCAGCAGAGATGGGGCGTTTAGCAATCAGCCCCAGCATTTT. Protein product: CATSRDGAFSNQPQHF.

The chain employs TRBV18 and TRBJ2-5; 9 positions match TRBD1. There are 14 residues in the CDR3. CDR1 is KGHSH and CDR2 is LQKENI in the germline V gene. The junction had 7 bases not matched to a gene; V was cut back by 6 bases and J by 5 bases. This chain's CDR3 is CASSPGQGRETQYF. CDR3 sequence (DNA): TGTGCCAGCTCGCCTGGACAGGGGAGGGAGACCCAGTACTTC.

This clone was found once. This chain links TRBV5-4 with TRBJ2-5; 12 nucleotides line up with TRBD2. There are 16 residues in the CDR3. Germline V gives CDR1 SGHNT, CDR2 YYREEE (reference sequence). The V gene end was trimmed by 5 bases and the J gene end by 2 bases; junction bases not matched to a gene: 7. CDR3 residues: CASSPGTSGPQETQYF. The CDR3, as DNA: TGTGCCAGCAGTCCCGGGACTAGCGGGCCTCAAGAGACCCAGTACTTC.

This chain links TRBV2 with TRBJ2-5, with D uncertain. The V gene's germline CDR1 is SNHLY and CDR2 FYNNEI. Trimming shortened V by 4 bases and J by 2 bases, and 8 bases separated the two germline ends. The CDR3 covers 13 residues. DNA for the CDR3: TGTGCCAGCAGTGCTGACATTCAAGAGACCCAGTACTTC. The encoded protein is CASSADIQETQYF.

V and J are TRBV5-1 and TRBJ2-7, with TRBD1 identical over 7 bases. The CDR3 totals 17 residues. Trimming cost V 6 bases and J 0 bases; bases outside gene matches: 15. Germline V gene data show CDR1 as SGHRS and CDR2 as YFSETQ. The chain's CDR3 is CASNMGRGPRSSYEQYF. Here the CDR3 DNA reads TGCGCCAGCAACATGGGAAGGGGGCCTAGGAGCTCCTACGAGCAGTACTTC.

This chain links TRBV6-5 with TRBJ2-7, with a weak D call TRBD1 (6 bases). The germline V and J ends were trimmed by 8 bases and 1 base, with 15 bases remaining between them. CDR3 length equals 14 residues. Germline-derived CDR1 and CDR2 are MNHEY and SVGAGI. CDR3 in DNA: TGTGCCAGCCAAGACAGCAGGGGATCCTACGAGCAGTACTTC. It translates to CASQDSRGSYEQYF.

This chain joins TRBV18 and TRBJ1-5, with a weak D call TRBD1 (5 bases). Germline V gene data show CDR1 as KGHSH and CDR2 as LQKENI. Deletions cut 4 bases from V and 2 bases from J, with 27 bases between. The CDR3 extends over 20 amino acids. CDR3 in DNA: TGTGCCAGCTCACGGACACCACCCGGCCCTCCCCGTTATGGCAATCAGCCCCAGCATTTT. Protein: CASSRTPPGPPRYGNQPQHF.

The genes are TRBV7-2 and TRBJ2-7; 7 nucleotides agree with TRBD1. The junction had 9 bases not matched to a gene; V was cut back by 4 bases and J by 6 bases. The CDR3 totals 14 residues. From germline, CDR1 is SGHTA and CDR2 FQGNSA. CDR3: CASSSRTGLGEQYF. In nucleotides, the CDR3 is TGTGCCAGCAGCTCCCGGACAGGACTGGGCGAGCAGTACTTC.

The chain is built from TRBV4-2 and TRBJ2-3, with a tentative D call TRBD2 (6 bases). This CDR3 contains 13 residues. CDR1 is LGHNA, CDR2 YNFKEQ, per germline. V was trimmed by 3 bases and J by 8 bases, leaving 12 bases between them. The CDR3 sequence is CASSQETRLTQYF. The CDR3, as DNA: TGTGCCAGCAGCCAGGAGACTAGGCTTACGCAGTATTTT.

V gene TRBV7-8 combines with J gene TRBJ2-2, with 9 bases identical to TRBD2. There are 17 residues in the CDR3. Germline V gene sequence: CDR1 SGHVS, CDR2 FQNEAQ. The V and J ends lost 5 bases and 1 base, in that order; junction bases with no gene match: 8. The chain's CDR3 is CASSLFPRGGNTGELFF. The CDR3 DNA reads as TGTGCCAGCAGCCTGTTTCCGCGGGGGGGGAACACCGGGGAGCTGTTTTTT.

The V and J genes are TRBV9 and TRBJ1-1; D not resolved. Germline assignment: CDR1 SGDLS and CDR2 YYNGEE. Trimming cost V 4 bases and J 4 bases, with 14 bases left between them. This CDR3 spans 14 amino acids. The CDR3 DNA reads as TGTGCCAGCAGCCCTCCCGGGAGGATCACTGAAGCTTTCTTT. It specifies CASSPPGRITEAFF. The whole variable domain, remainder taken from reference TRBV9 and TRBJ1-1, is DSGVTQTPKHLITATGQRVTLRCSPRSGDLSVYWYQQSLDQGLQFLIQYYNGEERAKGNILERFSAQQFPDLHSELNLSSLELGDSALYFCASSPPGRITEAFFGQGTRLTVV.

This chain uses TRBV21-1 with TRBJ1-1; TRBD1, the table's D call, lacks a check against the DNA. TRBV21-1 is recorded as a pseudogene. This CDR3 is 14 amino acids long. The CDR3 loop is CASSKEDRGSEAFF. The DNA of the CDR3 is TGTGCCAGCAGCAAAGAGGACAGGGGCTCTGAAGCTTTCTTT.

The chain has TRBV2 and TRBJ1-4, with D perhaps matching TRBD1 (6 bases). V was cut by 8 bases and J by 1 base, with 20 bases left in between. The CDR3 spans 17 residues. Germline V gene data show CDR1 as SNHLY and CDR2 as FYNNEI. The CDR3 DNA reads as TGTGCCAGCCAGAAAAATACAGGGAGAATAACTAATGAAAAACTGTTTTTT. Translation gives CASQKNTGRITNEKLFF.

This chain uses TRBV5-4 with TRBJ2-5; D is perhaps TRBD2 (5 bases). Germline V lookup: CDR1 SGHNT, CDR2 YYREEE (reference sequence). Trimming took 1 base from V and 1 from J, leaving 8 bases between them. CDR3 size: 14 residues. DNA of the CDR3: TGTGCCAGCAGCTTGACTAGTGTCCAAGAGACCCAGTACTTC. As protein: CASSLTSVQETQYF.

The genes are TRBV5-1 and TRBJ1-1; 10 nucleotides agree with TRBD1. Germline CDR1 SGHRS, CDR2 YFSETQ. V lost 0 bases, J lost 12 bases, and 8 bases stayed unmatched. The CDR3 totals 14 residues. The chain's CDR3 is CASSLGQGAFETFF. DNA of the CDR3: TGCGCCAGCAGCTTGGGACAGGGGGCCTTCGAGACTTTCTTT.

Written as DNA, the CDR3 is TGTGCCTGGAGTGAAGACAGATACGAGCAGTACTTC. Translating gives CAWSEDRYEQYF. V gene TRBV30 combines with J gene TRBJ2-7, with D possibly matching TRBD1 (5 bases). Germline CDR1 is GTSNPN and CDR2 is SVGIG (reference sequence). Between the trimmed V and J ends, which lost 1 base and 4 bases, there was a span of 8 bases. The CDR3 covers 12 residues.

The chain recombines TRBV11-3 with TRBJ2-1; 9 bases fit TRBD2. The CDR3 loop spans 16 amino acids. CDR1 SGHNT and CDR2 YENEEA come from the germline V gene. V was clipped by 0 bases and J by 6 bases; unmatched bases: 6. This CDR3 is CASSLEGGRAPNEQFF. CDR3 nucleotide sequence: TGTGCCAGCAGCTTAGAAGGCGGGAGGGCCCCCAATGAGCAGTTCTTC.